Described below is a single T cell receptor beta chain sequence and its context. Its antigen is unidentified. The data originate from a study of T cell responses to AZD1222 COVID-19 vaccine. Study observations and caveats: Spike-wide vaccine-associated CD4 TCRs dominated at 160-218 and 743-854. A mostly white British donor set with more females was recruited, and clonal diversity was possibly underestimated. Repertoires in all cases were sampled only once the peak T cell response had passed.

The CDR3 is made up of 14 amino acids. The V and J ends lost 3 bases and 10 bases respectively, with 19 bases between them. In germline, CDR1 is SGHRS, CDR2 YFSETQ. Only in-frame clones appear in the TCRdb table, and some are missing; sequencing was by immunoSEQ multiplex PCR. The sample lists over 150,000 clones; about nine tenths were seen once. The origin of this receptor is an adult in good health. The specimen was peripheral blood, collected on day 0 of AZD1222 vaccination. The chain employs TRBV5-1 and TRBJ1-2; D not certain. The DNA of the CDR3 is TGCGCCAGCAGCTCGGAGCCGCAGTCCCTATCCTACACCTTC. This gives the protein CASSSEPQSLSYTF.